Listed below are T cell receptor beta chains from one sample, sequenced in a study of long-term antiretroviral therapy in people with HIV. Clones were sequenced by immunoSEQ multiplex PCR, and TCRdb holds only the in-frame ones, with some missing. The sample holds tens of thousands of clones, roughly 94% seen once. The sequencing here drew on unsorted PBMCs, taken 4.1 years after starting antiretroviral therapy. The receptors originated from a woman aged 45-60 years with HIV. Each CDR3 is given with its conserved first and last residue. Each record gives: D gene, clone size, V gene, J gene, CDR3 DNA, CDR3 protein. A D gene is named only where the DNA matches it firmly. A clone size is listed for some rows: how often the clone was seen (once, few, many), or a class if it is expanded.

.	.	TRBV30	TRBJ2-1	TGTGCCTGGAGTAGGGGAAGTGGGGGCTCCTACAATGAGCAGTTCTTC	CAWSRGSGGSYNEQFF
TRBD2	.	TRBV6-5	TRBJ2-5	TGTGCCAGCAGTTATGCGGGGGGGGCTGAGACCCAGTACTTC	CASSYAGGAETQYF
TRBD1	.	TRBV5-4	TRBJ2-6	TGTGCCAGCAGCTTGGGGGACAGAGGACCCTCTGGGGCCAACGTCCTGACTTTC	CASSLGDRGPSGANVLTF
.	.	TRBV2	TRBJ2-3	TGTGCCAGCAGTGAAGCCTTACCAGATACGCAGTATTTT	CASSEALPDTQYF
TRBD1	.	TRBV30	TRBJ2-7	TGTGCCTGGAGTTCTTCCGGGACAGACCCCTACGAGCAGTACTTC	CAWSSSGTDPYEQYF
.	.	TRBV9	TRBJ2-3	TGTGCCAGCAGCGTCGGCTCCTCTAGCACAGATACGCAGTATTTT	CASSVGSSSTDTQYF
.	.	TRBV11-1	TRBJ2-3	TGTGCCAGCAGCTTCGGAGGGTCGGGGGATACGCAGTATTTT	CASSFGGSGDTQYF
TRBD1	.	TRBV19	TRBJ1-5	TGTGCCAGTAGTCGGGACAGGCAGTCTGGGAATCAGCCCCAGCATTTT	CASSRDRQSGNQPQHF
.	.	TRBV7-9	TRBJ1-5	TGTGCCAGCAGCCTACAGGGTGGTCAGCCCCAGCATTTT	CASSLQGGQPQHF
.	.	TRBV30	TRBJ2-4	TGTGCCTGGAGTGATCAGGGATTAGCCAAAAACATTCAGTACTTC	CAWSDQGLAKNIQYF
.	.	TRBV5-1	TRBJ2-3	TGCGCCAGCAGCTTGGATAGCACAGATACGCAGTATTTT	CASSLDSTDTQYF
.	.	TRBV5-6	TRBJ1-6	TGTGCCAGCAGCAAGGGCCTTAATTCACCCCTCCACTTT	CASSKGLNSPLHF
TRBD1	.	TRBV5-8	TRBJ1-2	TGTGCCAGCAGCAGAGGACAGGGAACTTATGGCTACACCTTC	CASSRGQGTYGYTF
.	once	TRBV2	TRBJ2-5	TGTGCCACCAGGGGCCCTCCGCCGGAGACCCAGTACTTC	CATRGPPPETQYF
.	few	TRBV2	TRBJ1-2	TGTGCCAGCAGTGAATCGGGGAAGGGCTACACCTTC	CASSESGKGYTF
TRBD1	.	TRBV5-4	TRBJ1-4	TGTGCCAGCAGTGCAACCCCTCCGACAGGGGGTGGTGAAAAACTGTTTTTT	CASSATPPTGGGEKLFF
.	.	TRBV7-6	TRBJ1-1	TGTGCCAGCAGCTTAGGACAGTACACTGAAGCTTTCTTT	CASSLGQYTEAFF
.	once	TRBV6-1	TRBJ1-5	TGTGCCAGCAGTATAGGCTTGAGCAATCAGCCCCAGCATTTT	CASSIGLSNQPQHF
TRBD1	.	TRBV20-1	TRBJ1-2	TGCAGTGCAAGGACAGGAGCAGGCTACACCTTC	CSARTGAGYTF
.	once	TRBV2	TRBJ2-5	TGTGCCAGCATACTGGAGGAGACCCAGTACTTC	CASILEETQYF
.	.	TRBV29-1	TRBJ2-1	TGCAGCGTTGAAAGACAGCCTAATGAGCAGTTCTTC	CSVERQPNEQFF
TRBD1	once	TRBV30	TRBJ1-4	TGTGCCTGGATGGGACAGGGGAAAGAAAAACTGTTTTTT	CAWMGQGKEKLFF
TRBD1	.	TRBV11-1	TRBJ2-7	TGTGCCAGCAGCTCGATCACAGGGGGCAACGAGCAGTACTTC	CASSSITGGNEQYF
TRBD1	.	TRBV19	TRBJ2-1	TGTGCCAGTAGTCGACAGGGATACAATGAGCAGTTCTTC	CASSRQGYNEQFF
.	once	TRBV7-6	TRBJ2-2	TGTGCGGCCGGGGGGAACACCGGGGAGCTGTTTTTT	CAAGGNTGELFF
TRBD2	.	TRBV19	TRBJ2-3	TGTGCCAGTAGTATGAGGCGGGGGAGAGATACGCAGTATTTT	CASSMRRGRDTQYF
TRBD1	.	TRBV27	TRBJ2-7	TGTGCCAGCCGGGACAGAGACTCCTACGAGCAGTACTTC	CASRDRDSYEQYF